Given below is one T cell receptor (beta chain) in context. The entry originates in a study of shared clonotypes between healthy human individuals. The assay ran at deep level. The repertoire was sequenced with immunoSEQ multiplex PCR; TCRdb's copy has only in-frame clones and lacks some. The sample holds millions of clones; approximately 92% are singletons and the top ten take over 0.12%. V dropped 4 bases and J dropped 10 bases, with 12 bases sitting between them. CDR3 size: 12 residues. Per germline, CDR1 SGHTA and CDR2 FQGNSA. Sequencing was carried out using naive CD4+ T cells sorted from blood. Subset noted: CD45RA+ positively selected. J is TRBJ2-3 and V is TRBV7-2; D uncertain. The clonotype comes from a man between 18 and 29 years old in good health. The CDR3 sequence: CASSSYSQAQYF. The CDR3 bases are TGTGCCAGCAGCTCCTACAGCCAAGCGCAGTATTTT.